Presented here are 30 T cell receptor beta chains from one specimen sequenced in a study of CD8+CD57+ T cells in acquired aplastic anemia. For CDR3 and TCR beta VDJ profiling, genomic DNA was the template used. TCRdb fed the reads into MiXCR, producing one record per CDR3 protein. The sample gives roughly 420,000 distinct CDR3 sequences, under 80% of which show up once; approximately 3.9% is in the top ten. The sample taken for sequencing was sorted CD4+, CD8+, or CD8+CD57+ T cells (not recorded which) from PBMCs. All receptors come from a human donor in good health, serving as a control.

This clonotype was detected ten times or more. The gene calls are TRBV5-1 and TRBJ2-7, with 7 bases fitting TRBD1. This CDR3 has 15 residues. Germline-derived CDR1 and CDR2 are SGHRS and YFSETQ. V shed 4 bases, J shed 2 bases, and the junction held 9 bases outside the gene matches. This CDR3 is CASSTGAQGAYEQYF. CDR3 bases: TGCGCCAGCAGCACAGGCGCTCAGGGGGCCTACGAGCAGTACTTC.

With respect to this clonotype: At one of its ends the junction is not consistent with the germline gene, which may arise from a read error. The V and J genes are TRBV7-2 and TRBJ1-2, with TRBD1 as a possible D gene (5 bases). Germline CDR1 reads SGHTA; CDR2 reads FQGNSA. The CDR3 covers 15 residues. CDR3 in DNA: TGTGCCAACAGCTTAAATGGGGACCCTAACTATGGCTACACCTTC. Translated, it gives CANSLNGDPNYGYTF. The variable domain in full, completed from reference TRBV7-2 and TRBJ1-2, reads GAGVSQSPSNKVTEKGKDVELRCDPISGHTALYWYRQSLGQGLEFLIYFQGNSAPDKSGLPSDRFSAERTGGSVSTLTIQRTQQEDSAVYLCANSLNGDPNYGYTFGSGTRLTVV.

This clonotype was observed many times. The CDR3 nucleotides are TGTGCCTGGAGTACGCGGGGGGATACCGGGGAGCTGTTTTTT. This gives the protein CAWSTRGDTGELFF. The rearrangement uses TRBV30 and TRBJ2-2; 8 positions agree with TRBD2. CDR1 is GTSNPN and CDR2 is SVGIG in the germline V gene (reference sequence). The V segment lost 2 bases and the J segment 5 bases; nucleotides outside the gene matches: 4. The CDR3 is 14 residues long.

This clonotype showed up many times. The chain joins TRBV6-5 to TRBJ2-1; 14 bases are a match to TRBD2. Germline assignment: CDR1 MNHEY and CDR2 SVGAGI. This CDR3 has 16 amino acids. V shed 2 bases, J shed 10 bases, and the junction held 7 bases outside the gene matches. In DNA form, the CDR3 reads TGTGCCAGCAGTTACCCCTTGACTAGCGGGGGGGCAGAGCAGTTCTTC. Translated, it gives CASSYPLTSGGAEQFF.

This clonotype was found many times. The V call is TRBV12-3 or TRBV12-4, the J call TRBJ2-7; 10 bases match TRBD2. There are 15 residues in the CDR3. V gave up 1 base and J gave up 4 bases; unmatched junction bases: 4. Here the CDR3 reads CASSLGLAGVYEQYF. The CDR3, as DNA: TGTGCCAGCAGTTTAGGGCTAGCGGGGGTATACGAGCAGTACTTC.

CDR3 in amino acids: CSALAVNTEAFF. CDR3 DNA: TGCAGTGCTTTAGCGGTGAACACTGAAGCTTTCTTT. V is TRBV20-1 and J is TRBJ1-1; D unclear. The CDR3 consists of 12 residues. The germline V gene has CDR1 DFQATT and CDR2 SNEGSKA (reference sequence). V was shortened by 5 bases and J by 0 bases, with 7 bases between the two germline ends.

The CDR3: CAGQSRETGAEAFF. The DNA of the CDR3 is TGTGCCGGTCAAAGCAGGGAGACAGGGGCTGAAGCTTTCTTT. The J gene is TRBJ1-1, the V gene TRBV5-4; TRBD1 matches at 8 bases. Germline loops: CDR1 SGHNT, CDR2 YYREEE (reference sequence). The CDR3 loop spans 14 amino acids. The trim removed 10 bases at V and 6 bases at J, leaving 14 bases unmatched.

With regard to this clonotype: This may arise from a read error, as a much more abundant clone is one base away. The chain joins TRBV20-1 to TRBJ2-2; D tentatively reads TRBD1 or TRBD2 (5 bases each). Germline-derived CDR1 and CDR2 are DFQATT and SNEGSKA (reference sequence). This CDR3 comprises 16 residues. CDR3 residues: CSARGPLGVSTGELLF. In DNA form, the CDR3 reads TGCAGTGCTAGAGGACCCCTGGGGGTTTCAACCGGGGAGCTGCTTTTT.

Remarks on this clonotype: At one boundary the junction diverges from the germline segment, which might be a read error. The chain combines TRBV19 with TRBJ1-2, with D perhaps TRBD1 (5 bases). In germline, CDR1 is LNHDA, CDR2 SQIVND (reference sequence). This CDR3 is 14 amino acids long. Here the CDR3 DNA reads TGTGGCAGTCCCATAATGATGGGGACCTATGGCTACACCTTC. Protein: CGSPIMMGTYGYTF.

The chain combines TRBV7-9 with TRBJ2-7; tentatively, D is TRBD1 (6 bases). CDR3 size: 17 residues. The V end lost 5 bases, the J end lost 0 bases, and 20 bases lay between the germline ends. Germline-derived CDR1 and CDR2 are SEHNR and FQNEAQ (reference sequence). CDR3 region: CASSPASGTLSSYEQYF. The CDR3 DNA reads TGTGCCAGCAGCCCGGCCTCCGGGACACTGAGCTCCTACGAGCAGTACTTC.

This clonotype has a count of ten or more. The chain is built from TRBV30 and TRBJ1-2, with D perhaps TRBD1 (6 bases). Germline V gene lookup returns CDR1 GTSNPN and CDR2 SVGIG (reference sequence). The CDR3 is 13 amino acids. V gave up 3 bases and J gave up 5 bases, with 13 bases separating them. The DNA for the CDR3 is TGTGCCTGGAGCCAGGGGATCGATTATGGCTACACCTTC. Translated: CAWSQGIDYGYTF.

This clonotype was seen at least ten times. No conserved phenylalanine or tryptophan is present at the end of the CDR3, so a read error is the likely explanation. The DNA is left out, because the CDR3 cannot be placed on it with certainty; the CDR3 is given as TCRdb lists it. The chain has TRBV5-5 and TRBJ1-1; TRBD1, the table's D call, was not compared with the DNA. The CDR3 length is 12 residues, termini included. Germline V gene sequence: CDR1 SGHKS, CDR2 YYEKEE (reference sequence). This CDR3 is CASSSVGGRDTI.

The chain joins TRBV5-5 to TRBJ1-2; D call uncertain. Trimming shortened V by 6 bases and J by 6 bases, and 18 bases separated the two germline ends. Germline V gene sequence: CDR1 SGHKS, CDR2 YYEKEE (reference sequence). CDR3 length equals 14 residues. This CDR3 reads CASNLLAGIDGYTF. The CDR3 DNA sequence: TGTGCCAGCAACCTACTAGCGGGGATCGATGGCTACACCTTC.

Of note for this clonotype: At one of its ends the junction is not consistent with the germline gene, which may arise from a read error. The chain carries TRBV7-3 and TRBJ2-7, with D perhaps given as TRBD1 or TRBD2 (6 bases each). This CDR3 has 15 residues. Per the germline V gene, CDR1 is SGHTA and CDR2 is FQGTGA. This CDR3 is CASSGGTRASYEHYF. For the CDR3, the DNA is TGTGCCAGCAGCGGCGGGACACGGGCATCCTACGAGCATTACTTC.

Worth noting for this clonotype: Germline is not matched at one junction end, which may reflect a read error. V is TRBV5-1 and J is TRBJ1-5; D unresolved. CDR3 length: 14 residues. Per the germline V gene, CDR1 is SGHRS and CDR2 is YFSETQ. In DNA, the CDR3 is TGTGCCAGCAGCTTAGTACCACCCATTCAGCCCCAGCATTTT. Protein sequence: CASSLVPPIQPQHF.

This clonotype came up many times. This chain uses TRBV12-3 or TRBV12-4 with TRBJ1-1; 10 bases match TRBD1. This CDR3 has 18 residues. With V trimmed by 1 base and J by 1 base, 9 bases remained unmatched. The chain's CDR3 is CASSLGGTGASWNTEAFF. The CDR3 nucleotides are TGTGCCAGCAGTTTAGGGGGGACAGGGGCATCGTGGAACACTGAAGCTTTCTTT.

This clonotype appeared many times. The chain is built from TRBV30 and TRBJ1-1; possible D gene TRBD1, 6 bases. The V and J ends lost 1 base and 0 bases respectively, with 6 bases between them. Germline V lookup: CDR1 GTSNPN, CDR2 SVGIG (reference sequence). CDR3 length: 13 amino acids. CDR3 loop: CAWSGTVNTEAFF. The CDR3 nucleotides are TGTGCCTGGAGTGGGACAGTGAACACTGAAGCTTTCTTT.

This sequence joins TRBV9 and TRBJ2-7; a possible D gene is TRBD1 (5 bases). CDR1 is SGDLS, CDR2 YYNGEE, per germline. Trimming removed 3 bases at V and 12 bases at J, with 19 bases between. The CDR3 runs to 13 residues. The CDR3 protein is CASSAQGGDALYF. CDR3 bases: TGTGCCAGCAGCGCTCAGGGTGGCGACGCGCTGTACTTC.

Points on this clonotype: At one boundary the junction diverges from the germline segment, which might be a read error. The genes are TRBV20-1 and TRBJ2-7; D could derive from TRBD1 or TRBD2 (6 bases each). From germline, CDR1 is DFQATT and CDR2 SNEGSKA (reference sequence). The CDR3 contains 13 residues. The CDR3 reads CSARGDNQEKQYF. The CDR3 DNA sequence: TGCAGCGCTAGGGGGGACAACCAAGAGAAGCAGTACTTC.

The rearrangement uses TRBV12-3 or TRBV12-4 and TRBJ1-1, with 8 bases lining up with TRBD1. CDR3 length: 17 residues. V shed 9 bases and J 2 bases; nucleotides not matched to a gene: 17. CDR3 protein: CASRYAGGRGRNTEAFF. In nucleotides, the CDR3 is TGTGCCAGTAGATACGCAGGGGGCAGGGGGCGAAACACTGAAGCTTTCTTT.

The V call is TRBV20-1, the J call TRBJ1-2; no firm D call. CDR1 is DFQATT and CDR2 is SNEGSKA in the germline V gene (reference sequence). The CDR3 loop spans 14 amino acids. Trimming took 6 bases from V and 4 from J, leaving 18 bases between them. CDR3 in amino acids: CSAGRLAATYGYTF. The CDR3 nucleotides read TGCAGTGCGGGGAGACTAGCGGCAACCTATGGCTACACCTTC.

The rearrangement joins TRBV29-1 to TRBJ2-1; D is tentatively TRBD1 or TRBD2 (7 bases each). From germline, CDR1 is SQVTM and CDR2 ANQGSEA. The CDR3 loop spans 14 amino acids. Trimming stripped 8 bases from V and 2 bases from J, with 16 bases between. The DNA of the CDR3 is TGCAGCACGACAGGGAGGGGAACCTACAATGAGCAGTTCTTC. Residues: CSTTGRGTYNEQFF.

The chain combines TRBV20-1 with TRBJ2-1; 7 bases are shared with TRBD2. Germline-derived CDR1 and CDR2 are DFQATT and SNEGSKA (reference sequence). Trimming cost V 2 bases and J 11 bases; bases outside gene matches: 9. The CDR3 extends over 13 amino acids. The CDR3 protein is CSARRRAGRQQFF. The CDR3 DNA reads TGCAGTGCTAGACGAAGAGCGGGGAGGCAGCAGTTCTTC.

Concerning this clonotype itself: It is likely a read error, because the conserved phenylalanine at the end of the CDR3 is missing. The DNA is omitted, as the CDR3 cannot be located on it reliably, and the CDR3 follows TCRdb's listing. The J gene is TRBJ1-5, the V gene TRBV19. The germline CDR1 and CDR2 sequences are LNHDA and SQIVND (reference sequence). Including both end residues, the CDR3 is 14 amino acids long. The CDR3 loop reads CASSILHGRQPDHL.

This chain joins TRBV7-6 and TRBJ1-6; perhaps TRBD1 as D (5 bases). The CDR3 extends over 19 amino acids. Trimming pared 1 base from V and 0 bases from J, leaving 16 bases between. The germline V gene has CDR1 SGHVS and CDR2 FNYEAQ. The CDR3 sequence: CASSLGQQALSSYNSPLHF. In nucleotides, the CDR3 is TGTGCCAGCAGCTTAGGGCAACAGGCCCTTAGCTCCTATAATTCACCCCTCCACTTT.

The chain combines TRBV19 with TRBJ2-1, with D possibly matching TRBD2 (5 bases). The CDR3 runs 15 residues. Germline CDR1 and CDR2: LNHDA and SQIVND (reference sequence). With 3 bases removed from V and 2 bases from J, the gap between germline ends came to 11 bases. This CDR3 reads CASSIRGTPYNEQFF. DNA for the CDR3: TGTGCCAGTAGTATTCGGGGAACACCCTACAATGAGCAGTTCTTC.

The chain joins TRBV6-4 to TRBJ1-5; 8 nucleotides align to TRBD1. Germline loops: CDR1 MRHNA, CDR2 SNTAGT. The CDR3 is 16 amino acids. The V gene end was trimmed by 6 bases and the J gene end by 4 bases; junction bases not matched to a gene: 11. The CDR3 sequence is CASRNQKTGVNQPQHF. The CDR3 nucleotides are TGTGCCAGCAGGAACCAGAAGACAGGGGTAAATCAGCCCCAGCATTTT.

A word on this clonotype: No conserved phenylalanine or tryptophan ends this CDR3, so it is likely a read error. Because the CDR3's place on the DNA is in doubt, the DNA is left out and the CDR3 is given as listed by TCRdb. The CDR3 sequence: CASSQSMNTEASL. V usage is TRBV7-2 and J usage is TRBJ1-1. The germline CDR1 and CDR2 sequences are SGHTA and FQGNSA. The CDR3 length equals 13 residues, ends included.

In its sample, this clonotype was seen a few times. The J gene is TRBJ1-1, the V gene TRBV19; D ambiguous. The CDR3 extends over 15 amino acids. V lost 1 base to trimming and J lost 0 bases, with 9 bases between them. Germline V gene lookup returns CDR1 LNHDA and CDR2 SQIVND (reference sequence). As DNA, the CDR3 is TGTGCCAGTAGTATAGTGAAAGGTATGAACACTGAAGCTTTCTTT. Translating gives CASSIVKGMNTEAFF. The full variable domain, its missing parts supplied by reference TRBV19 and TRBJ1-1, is DGGITQSPKYLFRKEGQNVTLSCEQNLNHDAMYWYRQDPGQGLRLIYYSQIVNDFQKGDIAEGYSVSREKKESFPLTVTSAQKNPTAFYLCASSIVKGMNTEAFFGQGTRLTVV.

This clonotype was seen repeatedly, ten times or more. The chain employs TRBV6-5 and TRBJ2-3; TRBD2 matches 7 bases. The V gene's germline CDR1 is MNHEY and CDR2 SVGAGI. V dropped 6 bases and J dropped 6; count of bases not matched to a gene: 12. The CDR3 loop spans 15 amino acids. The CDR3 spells CASRTSSRVWDTQYF. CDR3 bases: TGTGCCAGCAGGACTAGCTCGAGAGTATGGGATACGCAGTATTTT.